Detailed here is one T cell receptor beta chain. The antigen is undetermined. The junction differs from germline at one of its ends, possibly a read error. PCR employed 60 Vbeta and 13 Jbeta primers. TCRdb's table, derived via immunoSEQ multiplex PCR, lists solely in-frame clones and lacks some. The sample has more than 150,000 clones; almost 80% are singletons. This CDR3 has 15 residues. Germline V gene lookup returns CDR1 SEHNR and CDR2 FQNEAQ (reference sequence). The data were obtained in a study of cytomegalovirus exposure and HLA in healthy donors. The wider study: Unique TCR beta sequences numbering around 110 million came from about 179 million T cells in an earlier analysis. Study outcomes and limitations: An apparent linkage of common viral pathogens to several of the most significant clusters emerged in a later analysis. A later analysis showed that HLA-associated TCR beta chains had undergone more clonal expansion than equally common others. In an earlier analysis, productive rearrangement rates for most beta V segments clustered near 87% or 30%.

The J gene is TRBJ2-4, the V gene TRBV7-9; perhaps TRBD2 as D (6 bases). This receptor was identified in a man in his forties or fifties in good health and CMV-seropositive. The specimen sequenced was PBMCs. CDR3: CASSLAAGNLPIQCF. The CDR3 DNA reads as TGTGCCAGCAGCTTAGCCGCGGGAAATCTACCCATTCAGTGCTTC.